Sequencing of this T cell receptor beta chain was carried out in a study of cytomegalovirus exposure and HLA in healthy donors. Study observations and caveats: The sole available immune exposure information was CMV serostatus. DRB1 had the most TCR associations and HLA-C the fewest, a later analysis found, with rates varying by HLA locus.

A remark on this clone: Its antigen remains unknown.

Primers for the PCR totalled 60 Vbeta and 13 Jbeta. Some clones are missing from TCRdb's copy, which holds only in-frame ones; the method was immunoSEQ multiplex PCR. The sample lists hundreds of thousands of clones, 60% to 80% occurring once. Germline V gene data show CDR1 as SGDLS and CDR2 as YYNGEE. The CDR3 has 15 amino acids. V shed 0 bases and J 5 bases; nucleotides not matched to a gene: 6. This receptor was obtained from a male donor in good health and CMV-seronegative. The sample consisted of PBMCs. The chain combines TRBV9 with TRBJ2-5; 8 bases fit TRBD1. CDR3 amino acids: CASSVEGDRKETQYF. In DNA form, the CDR3 reads TGTGCCAGCAGCGTAGAAGGGGACAGGAAGGAGACCCAGTACTTC.